The 26 T cell receptor beta chains presented below share a single source sample, sequenced in a study of CD8+CD57+ T cells in acquired aplastic anemia. The template used for profiling TCR beta VDJ and CDR3 was genomic DNA. TCRdb re-called the reads with MiXCR, one entry per CDR3 protein. The sample contains tens of thousands of distinct CDR3 sequences, 55% to 80% of which appear only once. Sequencing used sorted CD4+, CD8+, or CD8+CD57+ T cells (not recorded which) from PBMCs. The receptor set was obtained from a human donor in good health, serving as a control.

The chain uses TRBV29-1 and TRBJ2-5; a weak D match, TRBD2 (5 bases). V gave up 0 bases and J gave up 0 bases, with 14 bases separating them. The germline gives CDR1 SQVTM, CDR2 ANQGSEA. CDR3 length: 16 amino acids. Here the CDR3 DNA reads TGCAGCGTTGAAGATCTCCTAGCTCCCGACCAAGAGACCCAGTACTTC. It is translated as CSVEDLLAPDQETQYF.

The gene calls are TRBV20-1 and TRBJ1-1; D not resolved. The CDR3 loop spans 12 amino acids. V gave up 6 bases and J gave up 2 bases, with 10 bases separating them. Looked up from germline, CDR1 is DFQATT and CDR2 is SNEGSKA (reference sequence). The CDR3 DNA follows: TGCAGTGCCCCCGACGGAAACACTGAAGCTTTCTTT. Amino acids: CSAPDGNTEAFF.

This clonotype has more than one count but fewer than ten. This chain connects TRBV10-3 to TRBJ2-7; D might be TRBD2 (5 bases). Germline V gives CDR1 ENHRY, CDR2 SYGVKD. Trimming stripped 4 bases from V and 0 bases from J, with 10 bases between. The CDR3 extends over 14 amino acids. Here the CDR3 DNA reads TGTGCCATCAGTGCCGAGGGAAGCTCCTACGAGCAGTACTTC. Its protein product is CAISAEGSSYEQYF.

The chain combines TRBV10-3 with TRBJ2-5; D gene unclear. Germline CDR1 ENHRY, CDR2 SYGVKD. Trimming took 3 bases from V and 5 from J, leaving 4 bases between them. CDR3 length equals 11 residues. The CDR3 loop reads CAISDMETQYF. The CDR3 region has the DNA TGTGCCATCAGTGATATGGAGACCCAGTACTTC.

On this clonotype itself: The conserved final phenylalanine or tryptophan is absent from the CDR3, which likely points to a read error. CDR3 region: CSAPHREDYGYTL. CDR3 sequence (DNA): TGCAGTGCTCCCCATAGGGAGGACTATGGCTACACCCTC. The V call is TRBV20-1, the J call TRBJ1-2, with no clear D. V was cut by 5 bases and J by 3 bases, with 13 bases left in between. Germline CDR1 and CDR2: DFQATT and SNEGSKA (reference sequence). The CDR3 has 13 residues.

V and J are TRBV15 and TRBJ2-7; a possible D gene is TRBD2 (6 bases). The V gene lost 5 bases and the J gene lost 2 bases, with 19 bases spanning the gap. Germline lookup yields CDR1 LNHNV and CDR2 YYDKDF (reference sequence). There are 16 residues in the CDR3. The CDR3 coding sequence is TGTGCCACCAGCGGTGGCGGGACCCCTCTCCCCTACGAGCAGTACTTC. It translates to CATSGGGTPLPYEQYF.

This clonotype was counted once. The chain recombines TRBV1 with TRBJ2-7; TRBD1, the table's D call, lacks a check against the DNA. TRBV1 is designated a pseudogene. This CDR3 comprises 20 residues. The DNA of the CDR3 is TGTACCAGCAGCCAAACCATCCGTCTAAATTGGTCCCCCCTTTCCTACGAGCAGTACTTC. It specifies CTSSQTIRLNWSPLSYEQYF.

The chain employs TRBV7-9 and TRBJ1-2, with D perhaps matching TRBD1 (6 bases). V lost 4 bases and J 6 bases, leaving 15 bases between the germline ends. CDR1 is SEHNR and CDR2 is FQNEAQ in the germline V gene (reference sequence). The CDR3 is made up of 14 amino acids. CDR3 region: CASSSGGGKNGYTF. Written as DNA, the CDR3 is TGTGCCAGCAGCTCGGGGGGGGGCAAGAATGGCTACACCTTC.

This clonotype was seen only a few times. The chain couples TRBV14 to TRBJ2-3; D possibly corresponds to TRBD2 (6 bases). Trimming pared 1 base from V and 6 bases from J, leaving 14 bases between. CDR3 length: 15 amino acids. Per the germline V gene, CDR1 is SGHDN and CDR2 is FVKESK. The CDR3 is CASSQGGSREDTQYF. The CDR3 DNA sequence: TGTGCCAGCAGCCAAGGGGGGAGTCGGGAGGATACGCAGTATTTT.

The V call is TRBV12-3 or TRBV12-4, the J call TRBJ1-3; D not resolved. This CDR3 is 15 amino acids long. The V and J ends lost 3 bases and 0 bases respectively, with 9 bases between them. CDR3 bases: TGTGCCAGCAGTTTTAGGGTAGGCTCTGGAAACACCATATATTTT. Residues: CASSFRVGSGNTIYF.

This clonotype has ten or more counts. The chain joins TRBV7-8 to TRBJ2-3; D ambiguous. Germline V CDR1 and CDR2: SGHVS, FQNEAQ. The V and J ends lost 2 bases and 6 bases respectively, with 12 bases between them. The CDR3 contains 14 residues. CDR3 protein: CASSLMPEWDTQYF. In nucleotides, the CDR3 is TGTGCCAGCAGCTTAATGCCGGAATGGGATACGCAGTATTTT.

The chain couples TRBV2 to TRBJ2-5; D is uncertain. The CDR3 covers 14 residues. Germline CDR1 is SNHLY and CDR2 is FYNNEI. Trimming removed 6 bases from V and 1 base from J, with 12 bases in between. The CDR3 DNA reads TGTGCCAGCAGCTTATCAACAGCCCAAGAGACCCAGTACTTC. Translating gives CASSLSTAQETQYF.

This rearrangement joins TRBV10-3 to TRBJ2-7; D gene uncertain. V was cut by 0 bases and J by 7 bases, with 13 bases left in between. Looked up from germline, CDR1 is ENHRY and CDR2 is SYGVKD. The CDR3 contains 14 residues. The CDR3 DNA follows: TGTGCCATCAGTGAGTCAGGCCAGGTCACAGAGCAGTACTTC. This codes for CAISESGQVTEQYF.

The rearrangement links TRBV7-2 to TRBJ2-7; 8 nucleotides line up with TRBD2. Germline-derived CDR1 and CDR2 are SGHTA and FQGNSA. This CDR3 region has 14 residues. Germline trimming cut 6 bases from V and 1 base from J; bases unmatched to any gene: 5. The CDR3 spells CASSGTSPSYEQYF. DNA of the CDR3: TGTGCCAGCAGTGGGACTAGTCCATCCTACGAGCAGTACTTC. The full variable domain, its missing parts supplied by reference TRBV7-2 and TRBJ2-7, is GAGVSQSPSNKVTEKGKDVELRCDPISGHTALYWYRQSLGQGLEFLIYFQGNSAPDKSGLPSDRFSAERTGGSVSTLTIQRTQQEDSAVYLCASSGTSPSYEQYFGPGTRLTVT.

The V and J genes are TRBV2 and TRBJ2-5; TRBD1 matches at 7 bases. J gave up 5 bases and V 6 bases, and 12 bases lay outside the gene matches. Germline V gives CDR1 SNHLY, CDR2 FYNNEI. This CDR3 comprises 15 residues. This chain's CDR3 is CASRPDRVVGETQYF. The CDR3 DNA reads TGTGCCAGCAGGCCAGACAGGGTGGTGGGCGAGACCCAGTACTTC.

The chain has TRBV2 and TRBJ2-5; 7 positions match TRBD2. Trimming cost V 6 bases and J 5 bases; bases outside gene matches: 6. The CDR3 covers 13 residues. Germline-derived CDR1 and CDR2 are SNHLY and FYNNEI. Here the CDR3 DNA reads TGTGCCAGCAGCAGGACTAGTGAGGAGACCCAGTACTTC. It codes for CASSRTSEETQYF.

This clonotype has ten or more counts. The rearrangement joins TRBV20-1 to TRBJ1-1; D is unclear. CDR1 and CDR2 (germline): DFQATT, SNEGSKA (reference sequence). Between the trimmed V and J ends, which lost 5 bases and 1 base, there was a span of 11 bases. There are 13 residues in the CDR3. The CDR3: CSALFGRNTEAFF. The CDR3 DNA sequence: TGCAGTGCTCTATTTGGTAGGAACACTGAAGCTTTCTTT.

The rearrangement links TRBV7-9 to TRBJ1-2; D remains unclear. The length of the CDR3 is 13 residues. CDR1 is SEHNR and CDR2 is FQNEAQ in the germline V gene (reference sequence). With 4 bases removed from V and 7 bases from J, the gap between germline ends came to 13 bases. The CDR3 reads CASSSLGLGGYTF. In DNA, the CDR3 is TGTGCCAGCAGCTCCCTCGGCTTGGGTGGCTACACCTTC. The full variable domain, with the rest looked up from reference TRBV7-9 and TRBJ1-2, is DTGVSQNPRHKITKRGQNVTFRCDPISEHNRLYWYRQTLGQGPEFLTYFQNEAQLEKSRLLSDRFSAERPKGSFSTLEIQRTEQGDSAMYLCASSSLGLGGYTFGSGTRLTVV.

This clonotype has ten or more counts. The rearrangement links TRBV9 to TRBJ1-1; D may be TRBD1 (5 bases). The CDR3 is 18 residues long. V gave up 0 bases and J gave up 2 bases, with 20 bases separating them. From germline, CDR1 is SGDLS and CDR2 YYNGEE. The CDR3 DNA follows: TGTGCCAGCAGCGTAGCCCCACTGGGGGGGGGTATCAACACTGAAGCTTTCTTT. Translating it yields CASSVAPLGGGINTEAFF.

The chain joins TRBV29-1 to TRBJ2-7, with 10 bases identical to TRBD2. This CDR3 comprises 16 residues. The J segment lost 5 bases and the V segment lost 5 bases, leaving 15 bases of the junction unmatched. CDR1 is SQVTM, CDR2 ANQGSEA, per germline. CDR3 sequence reads: CSVLPGLASLVDEQYF. CDR3 nucleotides: TGCAGCGTTCTCCCGGGACTAGCGTCACTAGTCGACGAGCAGTACTTC.

CDR3 protein: CASRKTGLNTEAFF. The CDR3 DNA reads TGTGCCAGCAGAAAGACAGGGCTGAACACTGAAGCTTTCTTT. The rearrangement joins TRBV7-2 to TRBJ1-1, with 7 bases fitting TRBD1. Trimming cost V 6 bases and J 0 bases; bases outside gene matches: 4. The CDR3 is 14 residues long. Germline lookup yields CDR1 SGHTA and CDR2 FQGNSA.

J is TRBJ1-6 and V is TRBV2; D gene unclear. CDR1 is SNHLY, CDR2 FYNNEI, per germline. V was cut by 3 bases and J by 7 bases, with 16 bases left in between. CDR3 size: 16 residues. CDR3 protein: CASSDAGPFLNSPLHF. In DNA form, the CDR3 reads TGTGCCAGCAGTGACGCAGGCCCGTTCTTGAATTCACCCCTCCACTTT. Full variable domain (missing parts from reference TRBV2 and TRBJ1-6): EPEVTQTPSHQVTQMGQEVILRCVPISNHLYFYWYRQILGQKVEFLVSFYNNEISEKSEIFDDQFSVERPDGSNFTLKIRSTKLEDSAMYFCASSDAGPFLNSPLHFGNGTRLTVT.

This clonotype appeared many times. Given a much more abundant clone one base away, this may be a read error. CDR3 in DNA: TGTGCCAGCAGCTTAAGCGCCTCGGGGGATAGTCCCCTCAATGAGCAGTTCTTC. The encoded protein is CASSLSASGDSPLNEQFF. This rearrangement joins TRBV7-3 to TRBJ2-1, with D possibly matching TRBD2 (6 bases). CDR1 and CDR2 from the germline V gene are SGHTA and FQGTGA. The germline V and J ends were trimmed by 1 base and 6 bases, with 22 bases remaining between them. The CDR3 runs to 18 residues.

The V gene is TRBV4-3, the J gene TRBJ1-2; 8 positions match TRBD1. This CDR3 comprises 13 residues. CDR1 and CDR2 from the germline V gene are LGHNA and YSLEER. The J segment lost 7 bases and the V segment lost 3 bases, leaving 4 bases of the junction unmatched. In nucleotides, the CDR3 is TGCGCCAGCAGCCACGGACAGGGCTTTGGCTACACCTTC. It encodes CASSHGQGFGYTF.

With regard to this clonotype: The junction does not match germline at one end; this may be a read error. The chain recombines TRBV7-9 with TRBJ2-3; TRBD1 is a possible D gene (6 bases). CDR1 SEHNR and CDR2 FQNEAQ come from the germline V gene (reference sequence). The CDR3 has 14 amino acids. CDR3 in DNA: TGTGCCAGAAGCTTACAGGGAAACACAGATACACAGTATTTT. It specifies CARSLQGNTDTQYF.

CDR3: CASSPQGVDTGELFF. The CDR3 nucleotides read TGCGCCAGCAGCCCCCAGGGGGTGGACACCGGGGAGCTGTTTTTT. The chain couples TRBV5-1 to TRBJ2-2, with 7 bases that match TRBD1. The CDR3 sequence is 15 residues long. Germline V gene data show CDR1 as SGHRS and CDR2 as YFSETQ. After removal of 4 bases from V and 3 bases from J, the junction contained 6 bases not matched to a gene.